A single sample gave rise to the 3 T cell receptor beta chains below, sequenced in a study of T cell clusters in autoimmune cytopenias (dated by TCRdb to about 2019). Reads for this sample came from an Illumina MiSeq. TRB rearrangements were amplified by multiplex PCR using a touch-down protocol with TRB-A and TRB-B primer pools mixed in one tube. Following reprocessing of the reads by TCRdb, the data hold one row per CDR3 protein sequence and no DNA is available. Per the sample table, the count is 2,500 to 4,000 distinct CDR3 sequences. The top ten clonotypes cover about 20% of the sample. Each sample's TRB amplification started from around 230 ng of peripheral blood genomic DNA, which corresponds to some 36,000 genome equivalents. Sample: peripheral blood. The receptors shown here come from a human donor with an autoimmune cytopenia or autoimmune hepatitis (not recorded which).

The rearrangement uses TRBV19 and TRBJ2-4; lacking DNA, the TRBD1 call made by TCRdb goes unchecked. The CDR3 extends over 14 amino acids. The germline V gene encodes CDR1 LNHDA and CDR2 SQIVND (reference sequence). The CDR3 loop is CASSKGGTGNIQYF.

The CDR3 region is CASSFWGTAEAFF. The V call is TRBV7-2, the J call TRBJ1-1. CDR3 length: 13 amino acids. Germline CDR1 and CDR2: SGHTA and FQGNSA.

The J gene is TRBJ2-5, the V gene TRBV4-2; TCRdb returns TRBD1, unconfirmable since there is no DNA. The CDR3 sequence is 15 residues long. Germline V gives CDR1 LGHNA, CDR2 YNFKEQ. CDR3 region: CASSYRTGPTETQYF.